This T cell receptor beta chain was sequenced in a study of shared clonotypes between healthy human individuals. Some clones are missing from TCRdb's copy, which holds only in-frame ones; the method was immunoSEQ multiplex PCR. The table shows about 2.1 million clones, with 93% occurring only once. This CDR3 contains 15 residues. Germline CDR1 is SEHNR and CDR2 is FQNEAQ (reference sequence). CD45RO-negative, CCR7-selected cells formed the naive CD8 fraction, which excluded terminally differentiated effector memory CD45RA+ cells. With respect to this clone: An end of the junction differs from the germline gene, which may be a read error.

The chain links TRBV7-9 to TRBJ2-7; TRBD2 matches 9 bases. This sequence originates from a man aged 18 to 29 in good health. Some clones in this sample may be carry-over from other donors' samples. Sequenced material: naive CD8+ T cells from PBMCs. The CDR3 spells CASSQQLAGFYEQYF. The CDR3 DNA reads TGCGCCAGCAGCCAACAACTAGCGGGTTTCTACGAGCAGTACTTC.